The 9 T cell receptor beta chains below all came from one sample that was sequenced in a study of T cell repertoires in cytomegalovirus infection. In TCRdb, the reads were re-called with MiXCR into one record per CDR3 protein. The sample holds 830,000 or so distinct CDR3 sequences, about 31% seen once. For these TCRs, the target antigens are not known. Material: cultured CD8+ T cells from PBMCs, obtained from culture after CMV antigen stimulation. The receptor set was obtained from a human donor in good health (CMV status not recorded). Some clones in this sample may be carry-over from other donors' samples.

The chain employs TRBV19 and TRBJ1-2; TRBD1 matches 8 bases. With V trimmed by 7 bases and J by 7 bases, 5 bases remained unmatched. The CDR3 runs to 12 residues. CDR1 is LNHDA and CDR2 is SQIVND in the germline V gene (reference sequence). The CDR3 nucleotides read TGTGCCAGTATAGGACAGGGAGGTGGCTACACCTTC. As protein: CASIGQGGGYTF.

The sample holds a few counts of this clonotype. The chain uses TRBV27 and TRBJ1-2, with D tentatively TRBD1 (5 bases). The CDR3 has 13 residues. V lost 2 bases and J lost 6, with 10 bases in between. In germline, CDR1 is MNHEY, CDR2 SMNVEV (reference sequence). The CDR3 is CASSLGGFDGYTF. DNA for the CDR3: TGTGCCAGCAGTTTAGGGGGATTCGATGGCTACACCTTC.

This clonotype was detected a few times. The junction and the germline gene differ at one end; a read error may be behind it. The CDR3 bases are TGTGCCAGCAGTTTCTTCCTATGGACCCGGCTAGCGTCTGACAGATACGCAGTATTT. Encoded protein: CASSFFLWTRLASDRYAVF. V is TRBV28 and J is TRBJ2-3; D perhaps matches TRBD2 (6 bases). The CDR3 is made up of 19 amino acids. The germline gives CDR1 MDHEN, CDR2 SYDVKM.

The sample holds many counts of this clonotype. The gene calls are TRBV7-2 and TRBJ2-3; 8 bases are a match to TRBD2. This CDR3 is built from 16 residues. Germline V gene sequence: CDR1 SGHTA, CDR2 FQGNSA. V lost 5 bases, J lost 3 bases, and 10 bases stayed unmatched. The CDR3 spells CASSLRRGAMTDTQYF. In DNA, the CDR3 is TGTGCCAGCAGCCTAAGGCGGGGGGCCATGACAGATACGCAGTATTTT.

This chain connects TRBV12-3 or TRBV12-4 to TRBJ2-3, with TRBD2 as a possible D gene (6 bases). There are 15 residues in the CDR3. Deletions cut 3 bases from V and 2 bases from J, with 12 bases between. CDR3 region: CASSLVGTHTDTQYF. In DNA, the CDR3 is TGTGCCAGCAGTTTGGTAGGGACTCACACAGATACGCAGTATTTT.

The rearrangement links TRBV2 to TRBJ1-2, with 10 bases matching TRBD1. This CDR3 has 13 amino acids. Germline lookup yields CDR1 SNHLY and CDR2 FYNNEI. Germline trimming cut 8 bases from V and 4 bases from J; bases unmatched to any gene: 4. CDR3 nucleotide sequence: TGTGCCAGCTGGGGACAGGGGATCTATGGCTACACCTTC. Residues: CASWGQGIYGYTF.

The V gene is TRBV5-4, the J gene TRBJ2-5, with 7 bases fitting TRBD1. Germline CDR1 is SGHNT and CDR2 is YYREEE (reference sequence). J lost 4 bases, V lost 4 bases, and 10 bases had no gene match. CDR3 length: 15 amino acids. This chain's CDR3 is CASSVGQALIETQYF. In nucleotides, the CDR3 is TGTGCCAGCAGCGTTGGACAGGCGTTAATAGAGACCCAGTACTTC.

The chain combines TRBV12-3 or TRBV12-4 with TRBJ2-1; perhaps D is TRBD1 or TRBD2 (6 bases each). Trimming shortened V by 5 bases and J by 7 bases, and 21 bases separated the two germline ends. The CDR3 covers 16 residues. CDR3 sequence reads: CASSPPGGAGQNEQFF. The CDR3, as DNA: TGTGCCAGCAGTCCCCCTGGAGGGGCTGGACAGAATGAGCAGTTCTTC.

The rearrangement joins TRBV7-6 to TRBJ2-1; D may be TRBD1 or TRBD2 (5 bases each). Deletions cut 5 bases from V and 6 bases from J, with 20 bases between. Germline CDR1 SGHVS, CDR2 FNYEAQ. The CDR3 sequence is 16 residues long. Here the CDR3 DNA reads TGTGCCAGCAGCGGCCGGGACCCACGAAATGGCAATGAGCAGTTCTTC. Translation: CASSGRDPRNGNEQFF.